This paragraph covers one T cell receptor (beta chain) sequence. TCRdb processed the 5' RACE reads anew with MiXCR; each CDR3 protein has one entry. The table lists about 520,000 distinct CDR3 sequences, roughly a fifth of them singletons, with 0.91% in the top ten. This specimen belongs to a study of identical twins. The V end was cut by 6 bases, the J end by 3 bases, with 12 bases between. Germline V gives CDR1 MNHEY, CDR2 SMNVEV (reference sequence). The CDR3 length is 13 residues. These same records also appear under a second study, on T cells expressing NK-cell markers.

Sequenced input: CD4+ T cells sorted from blood. The chain recombines TRBV27 with TRBJ2-7; D not certain. This TCR derives from a woman aged 18-29 years in good health. CDR3 sequence: CASRRTARYEQYF. CDR3 DNA sequence: TGTGCCAGCAGACGGACCGCCCGCTACGAGCAGTACTTC.